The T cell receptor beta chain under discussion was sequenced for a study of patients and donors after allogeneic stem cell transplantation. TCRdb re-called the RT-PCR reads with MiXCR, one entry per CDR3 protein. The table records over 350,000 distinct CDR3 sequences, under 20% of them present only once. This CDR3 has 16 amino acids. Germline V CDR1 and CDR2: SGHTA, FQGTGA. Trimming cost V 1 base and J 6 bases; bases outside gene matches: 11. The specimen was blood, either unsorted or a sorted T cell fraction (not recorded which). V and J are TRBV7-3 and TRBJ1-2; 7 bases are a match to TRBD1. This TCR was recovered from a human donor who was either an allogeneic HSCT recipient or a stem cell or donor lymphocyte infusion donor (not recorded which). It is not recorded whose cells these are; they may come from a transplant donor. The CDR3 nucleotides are TGTGCCAGCAGCTTAAGGCCAGGGGGGAGTATAAATGGCTACACCTTC. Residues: CASSLRPGGSINGYTF.